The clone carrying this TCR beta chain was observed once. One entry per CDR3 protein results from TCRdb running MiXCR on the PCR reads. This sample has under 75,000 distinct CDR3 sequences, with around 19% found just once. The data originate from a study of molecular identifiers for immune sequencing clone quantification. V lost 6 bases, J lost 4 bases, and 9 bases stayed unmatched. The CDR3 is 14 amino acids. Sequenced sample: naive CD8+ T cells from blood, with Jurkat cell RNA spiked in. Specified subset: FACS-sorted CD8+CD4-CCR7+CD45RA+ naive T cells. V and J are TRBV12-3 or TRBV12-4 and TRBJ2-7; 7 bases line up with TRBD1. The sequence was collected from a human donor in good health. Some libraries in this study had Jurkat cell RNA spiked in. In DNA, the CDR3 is TGTGCCAGCAGGGAAGGAGCAGGGGGATACGAGCAGTACTTC. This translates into CASREGAGGYEQYF.